This TCR beta chain derives from a study of blood T cell repertoires in COVID-19. Across the study: The samples span acute and convalescent COVID-19 from the United States, Italy and Spain.

Original data processing: Using reference gene primer amplification, nucleated cell counts were estimated. Measured with immunoSEQ multiplex PCR; TCRdb has only the in-frame clones, and not every one. V and J calls and clone size are those listed in that table; D and trimming were worked out from the DNA. The profile shows around 95,000 clones, 75% to 95% of them singletons. The CDR3 loop spans 14 amino acids. The specimen sequenced was peripheral blood. The V gene is TRBV7-5, the J gene TRBJ1-1. TRBV7-5 has pseudogene status. The TCR sequence derives from a man in his forties or fifties with acute or convalescent COVID-19. As DNA, the CDR3 is TGTGTCAGAAGCTTAGACGGAGTGAACACTGAAGCTTTCTTT. Translated, it gives CVRSLDGVNTEAFF.